This T cell receptor beta chain was retrieved from a study of blood T cells in healthy people across ages. Findings and caveats of the study: Higher naive T cell percentage went strongly together with higher TCR beta diversity. PBMCs were not sorted, which prevented a conclusive comparison of naive versus antigen-experienced cells.

Sample-barcoded 5' priming and a J-beta primer mix drove a second PCR of roughly 6 to 12 cycles. TCRdb ran MiXCR on the 5' RACE reads and lists one entry per CDR3 protein. The sample consists of about 780,000 distinct CDR3 sequences, about 47% of them appearing once. CDR3 size: 14 residues. The germline gives CDR1 LNHNV, CDR2 YYDKDF (reference sequence). The V and J ends lost 0 bases and 5 bases respectively, with 10 bases between them. PBMCs, at least 6 million per sample, were isolated. No fewer than 5 micrograms of total RNA were isolated from every sample. This clonotype was observed at least ten times. The antigen is undetermined.

The rearrangement links TRBV15 to TRBJ2-5; D is perhaps TRBD2 (5 bases). The specimen sequenced was blood. This receptor was obtained from a man older than 75 in good health. CDR3: CATSRDRGTETQYF. DNA of the CDR3: TGTGCCACCAGCAGAGACCGGGGAACGGAGACCCAGTACTTC.